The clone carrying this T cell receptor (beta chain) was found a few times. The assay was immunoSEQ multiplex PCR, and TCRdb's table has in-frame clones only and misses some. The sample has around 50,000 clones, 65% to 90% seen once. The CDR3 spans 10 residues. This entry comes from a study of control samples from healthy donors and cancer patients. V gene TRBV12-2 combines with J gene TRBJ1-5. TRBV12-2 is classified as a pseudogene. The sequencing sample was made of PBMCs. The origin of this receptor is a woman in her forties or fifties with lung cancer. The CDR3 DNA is TGTGCAAGTACGTGGGAGCCCCAGCATTTT. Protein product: CASTWEPQHF.